These 25 T cell receptor beta chains came from one sample sequenced in a study of Graves' ophthalmopathy and Graves' hyperthyroidism. Amplification of TCR beta CDR3 regions used RNA transcripts. After a first-round RT-PCR with HTBI primers, a second-round multiplex PCR was run. Each CDR3 protein gets one entry after TCRdb re-called the multiplex PCR reads with MiXCR. The sample consists of 580,000 or so distinct CDR3 sequences, about two fifths of them appearing once. The sample comprised peripheral blood or thyroid tissue (not recorded which). These receptors were collected from an adult man with Graves' hyperthyroidism.

For this clonotype: A clone one base away is much larger, so this may be a read error. The genes are TRBV10-3 and TRBJ1-1; D uncertain. Germline V CDR1 and CDR2: ENHRY, SYGVKD. The CDR3 has 13 residues. CDR3 protein: CASSVSVNAEAFF. The CDR3, as DNA: TGTGCCAGCAGTGTGTCGGTTAACGCTGAAGCTTTCTTT.

The chain is built from TRBV15 and TRBJ1-1, with D perhaps matching TRBD1 (6 bases). Germline lookup yields CDR1 LNHNV and CDR2 YYDKDF (reference sequence). V was trimmed by 7 bases and J by 6 bases, leaving 18 bases between them. CDR3 size: 14 residues. CDR3: CATNGRGNEAEAFF. DNA for the CDR3: TGTGCCACCAACGGCAGGGGTAATGAGGCTGAAGCTTTCTTT.

This clonotype has ten or more counts. The V call is TRBV6-6, the J call TRBJ1-5; 8 bases align to TRBD1. V dropped 7 bases and J dropped 5; count of bases not matched to a gene: 4. CDR3 length: 13 amino acids. Per the germline V gene, CDR1 is MNHNY and CDR2 is SVGAGI (reference sequence). DNA of the CDR3: TGTGCCAGCACGGGACAGGCTTATCAGCCCCAGCATTTT. Its translation is CASTGQAYQPQHF.

A few counts support this clonotype. This chain connects TRBV15 to TRBJ2-5; TRBD2 aligns across 13 bases. V shed 3 bases, J shed 5 bases, and the junction held 0 bases outside the gene matches. The CDR3 totals 14 residues. Germline V CDR1 and CDR2: LNHNV, YYDKDF (reference sequence). CDR3 sequence: CATSRGLAGETQYF. The CDR3 DNA reads as TGTGCCACCAGCAGGGGACTAGCGGGGGAGACCCAGTACTTC.

This chain joins TRBV15 and TRBJ1-2, with TRBD1 as a possible D gene (6 bases). The germline V and J ends were trimmed by 6 bases and 8 bases, with 13 bases remaining between them. Germline CDR1 is LNHNV and CDR2 is YYDKDF (reference sequence). This CDR3 region has 12 residues. The CDR3 DNA reads TGTGCCACCAGAGGGGACATGCGGGGCTACACCTTC. The encoded protein is CATRGDMRGYTF.

V and J are TRBV20-1 and TRBJ1-1; D is undetermined. V was pared by 0 bases and J by 2 bases, with 16 bases between. The CDR3 length is 16 residues. Germline CDR1 and CDR2: DFQATT and SNEGSKA (reference sequence). Here the CDR3 reads CSARDRRSQENTEAFF. CDR3 nucleotides: TGCAGTGCTAGAGATAGGAGGTCGCAGGAAAACACTGAAGCTTTCTTT.

This rearrangement joins TRBV24-1 to TRBJ2-7, with D tentatively TRBD2 (5 bases). The end of the DNA fits TRBJ2-4 better, so the J call may be wrong. CDR1 KGHDR and CDR2 SFDVKD come from the germline V gene. The CDR3 sequence is 13 residues long. This chain's CDR3 is CATSDPKLGIQYF. The CDR3, as DNA: TGTGCCACCAGTGATCCGAAACTAGGCATTCAGTACTTC.

This clonotype was seen repeatedly, ten times or more. The chain joins TRBV19 to TRBJ2-2; D is uncertain. The germline V gene encodes CDR1 LNHDA and CDR2 SQIVND (reference sequence). CDR3 length equals 13 residues. The V and J ends lost 7 bases and 1 base respectively, with 7 bases between them. The CDR3 sequence: CASTPRNTGELFF. The CDR3 nucleotides read TGTGCCAGTACGCCGCGGAACACCGGGGAGCTGTTTTTT.

In the case of this clonotype: The CDR3 carries no conserved terminal phenylalanine or tryptophan, so it likely arises from a read error. The chain is built from TRBV27 and TRBJ2-7; tentatively, D is TRBD1 (5 bases). The CDR3 has 13 residues. V dropped 5 bases and J dropped 2 bases, with 10 bases sitting between them. CDR1 and CDR2 from the germline V gene are MNHEY and SMNVEV (reference sequence). CDR3 residues: CASSRARAYEQYL. The CDR3 DNA reads as TGTGCCAGCAGTAGAGCCAGGGCCTACGAGCAGTACCTC.

A remark on this clonotype: Relative to the germline gene, one junction end is altered; a read error may explain this. This chain links TRBV11-1 with TRBJ1-1; TRBD1 agrees at 8 bases. CDR3 length: 14 amino acids. Per the germline V gene, CDR1 is SGHAT and CDR2 is FQDESV (reference sequence). As DNA, the CDR3 is TGTGCCAGCGCAACACAGGGGGGGCGGAATGAAGCTTCCTTT. The encoded protein is CASATQGGRNEASF.

This chain joins TRBV29-1 and TRBJ2-4; TRBD1 matches 9 bases. Germline V gene sequence: CDR1 SQVTM, CDR2 ANQGSEA. With V trimmed by 6 bases and J by 7 bases, 4 bases remained unmatched. The CDR3 has 12 residues. CDR3 DNA: TGCAGCGTACAGACAGGGGGGAACATTCAGTACTTC. This gives the protein CSVQTGGNIQYF.

The chain joins TRBV7-9 to TRBJ2-7, with 11 bases lining up with TRBD2. V dropped 5 bases and J dropped 0; count of bases not matched to a gene: 6. The CDR3 is made up of 16 amino acids. Germline V gene sequence: CDR1 SEHNR, CDR2 FQNEAQ (reference sequence). The CDR3 DNA sequence: TGTGCCAGCAGCGAACCCGGGACTAGCGGCTCCTACGAGCAGTACTTC. Its protein is CASSEPGTSGSYEQYF.

Details on this clonotype: The conserved closing phenylalanine or tryptophan is absent in this CDR3, likely reflecting a read error. This chain links TRBV2 with TRBJ2-5, with TRBD1 identical over 9 bases. The length of the CDR3 is 17 residues. Germline CDR1 reads SNHLY; CDR2 reads FYNNEI. J was trimmed by 4 bases and V by 2 bases; bases with no gene match: 11. DNA for the CDR3: TGTGCCAGCAGTGAACGCCCAGCCGGGACAGGGTCAGAGACCCAGTACCTC. Translating gives CASSERPAGTGSETQYL.

A remark on this clonotype: A clone one base away is much larger, so this may be a read error. The V gene is TRBV19, the J gene TRBJ2-2; D gene ambiguous. Germline V gene sequence: CDR1 LNHDA, CDR2 SQIVND (reference sequence). The length of the CDR3 is 14 residues. The CDR3, as DNA: TGTGCCTGTAGCTCCACCCGGTACACCGGGGAGCTGTTTTTT. It translates to CACSSTRYTGELFF. The full variable domain, with the rest looked up from reference TRBV19 and TRBJ2-2, is DGGITQSPKYLFRKEGQNVTLSCEQNLNHDAMYWYRQDPGQGLRLIYYSQIVNDFQKGDIAEGYSVSREKKESFPLTVTSAQKNPTAFYLCACSSTRYTGELFFGEGSRLTVL.

Many counts were recorded for this clonotype. The chain links TRBV6-5 to TRBJ1-2; TRBD1 is a possible D gene (6 bases). Germline CDR1 MNHEY, CDR2 SVGAGI. CDR3 size: 13 residues. Trimming removed 5 bases at V and 9 bases at J, with 16 bases between. CDR3 loop: CASSLQGRERYTF. CDR3 sequence (DNA): TGTGCCAGCAGTCTACAGGGACGGGAGCGCTACACCTTC.

The chain carries TRBV7-9 and TRBJ2-2; no clear D gene. The CDR3 is made up of 14 amino acids. V shed 6 bases and J shed 4 bases, with 12 bases lying between them. Germline V gene lookup returns CDR1 SEHNR and CDR2 FQNEAQ (reference sequence). CDR3 in amino acids: CASRLQRVTGELFF. As DNA, the CDR3 is TGTGCCAGCAGACTACAGCGTGTCACCGGGGAGCTGTTTTTT. Full variable domain (missing parts from reference TRBV7-9 and TRBJ2-2): DTGVSQNPRHKITKRGQNVTFRCDPISEHNRLYWYRQTLGQGPEFLTYFQNEAQLEKSRLLSDRFSAERPKGSFSTLEIQRTEQGDSAMYLCASRLQRVTGELFFGEGSRLTVL.

This clonotype has a handful of counts. A much larger clone differs by one base, so this may be a read error. The J gene is TRBJ2-7, the V gene TRBV12-3 or TRBV12-4; 11 positions match TRBD2. The CDR3 loop spans 15 amino acids. In DNA form, the CDR3 reads TGTGCCAGCAGCACCCGACTAGCGGGATCCTGCGAGCAGTACTTC. This gives the protein CASSTRLAGSCEQYF.

CDR3 in DNA: TGTGCCAGCAGTTCACCGGGCCCCTCTGGGGCCAACGTCCTGACTTTC. Translated, it gives CASSSPGPSGANVLTF. This chain uses TRBV7-9 with TRBJ2-6; unclear D gene. Germline assignment: CDR1 SEHNR and CDR2 FQNEAQ (reference sequence). Trimming removed 6 bases from V and 0 bases from J, with 12 bases in between. The CDR3 is made up of 16 amino acids.

V is TRBV20-1 and J is TRBJ2-5; TRBD2 aligns across 11 bases. The CDR3 has 18 amino acids. The germline CDR1 and CDR2 sequences are DFQATT and SNEGSKA (reference sequence). The CDR3 loop reads CSADISRTSGSLQETQYF. As DNA, the CDR3 is TGCAGCGCTGACATCTCCAGGACTAGCGGGTCCTTACAGGAGACCCAGTACTTC.

The genes are TRBV12-3 or TRBV12-4 and TRBJ1-1; possibly TRBD1 for D (6 bases). V lost 6 bases, J lost 8 bases, and 19 bases lay in between. This CDR3 spans 14 amino acids. The CDR3 DNA follows: TGTGCCAGCAGCTTCCCACAGGGCCATGAAGAAGCTTTCTTT. Its protein is CASSFPQGHEEAFF.

The chain uses TRBV6-2 or TRBV6-3 and TRBJ2-7; TRBD2 is a possible D gene (6 bases). The ends were cut back, 0 bases at V and 3 bases at J, with 12 bases in the middle. Germline CDR1 and CDR2: MNHEY and SVGEGT. This CDR3 has 15 residues. The CDR3 DNA reads as TGTGCCAGCAGTTACTCGCGTCAGGGACTCTACGAGCAGTACTTC. Translated: CASSYSRQGLYEQYF.

In the case of this clonotype: A much larger clone sits a single nucleotide away, making a read error possible. The chain employs TRBV5-1 and TRBJ2-5, with D possibly matching TRBD1 (6 bases). Germline V gene lookup returns CDR1 SGHRS and CDR2 YFSETQ. This CDR3 contains 14 residues. V was pared by 4 bases and J by 3 bases, with 13 bases between. The CDR3 sequence is CASSPGTHKETQYF. In DNA, the CDR3 is TGCGCCAGCAGCCCCGGGACACACAAAGAGACCCAGTACTTC.

The chain combines TRBV2 with TRBJ2-7; 7 nucleotides align to TRBD1. V shed 8 bases, J shed 0 bases, and the junction held 7 bases outside the gene matches. This CDR3 spans 14 amino acids. Germline V gene lookup returns CDR1 SNHLY and CDR2 FYNNEI. The CDR3 nucleotides are TGTGCCAGCGTCCGACAGGGCAGCTCCTACGAGCAGTACTTC. Translated, it gives CASVRQGSSYEQYF.

Many counts were recorded for this clonotype. The V and J genes are TRBV5-1 and TRBJ1-1; 7 bases are a match to TRBD1. Germline V gene lookup returns CDR1 SGHRS and CDR2 YFSETQ. This CDR3 has 14 residues. The J segment lost 1 base and the V segment lost 4 bases, leaving 4 bases of the junction unmatched. In DNA form, the CDR3 reads TGCGCCAGCAGCCAAGGGACAGCGAACACTGAAGCTTTCTTT. Residues: CASSQGTANTEAFF.

J is TRBJ2-7 and V is TRBV29-1; no clear D gene. This CDR3 region has 12 residues. From germline, CDR1 is SQVTM and CDR2 ANQGSEA. Trimming left V 5 bases short and J 2 bases short, with 10 bases between. The CDR3 region has the DNA TGCAGCGTTCGACCCCCGGCCTACGAGCAGTACTTC. Protein sequence: CSVRPPAYEQYF.